A single sample gave rise to the 13 T cell receptor beta chains below, sequenced in a study of T cells in Graves' hyperthyroidism and ophthalmopathy. Amplification targeted TCR beta CDR3 regions from RNA transcripts. The study used the HTBI primer set for a first-round RT-PCR of the TCR CDR3. TCRdb redid the calling of the multiplex PCR reads with MiXCR, one entry per CDR3 protein. The sample gives approximately 600,000 distinct CDR3 sequences, around 15% of which show up once; around 4.5% is in the top ten. The sequenced sample was blood. The source of these receptors is a woman aged 40 to 50 with Graves' ophthalmopathy.

This clonotype was recorded at least ten times. The chain is built from TRBV14 and TRBJ2-7; D is perhaps TRBD1 (6 bases). Germline CDR1 SGHDN, CDR2 FVKESK. This CDR3 is 14 amino acids long. V dropped 1 base and J dropped 8 bases, with 15 bases sitting between them. The chain's CDR3 is CASSQAGGHPQQYF. Written as DNA, the CDR3 is TGTGCCAGCAGCCAAGCTGGGGGACATCCCCAGCAGTACTTC.

This clonotype was detected ten times or more. J is TRBJ2-7 and V is TRBV12-3 or TRBV12-4; 7 positions match TRBD2. The CDR3 runs to 14 residues. V was pared by 3 bases and J by 5 bases, with 7 bases of the junction left unmatched. DNA for the CDR3: TGTGCCAGCAGTTTTCGGGGGGAGAGTCACGAGCAGTACTTC. It codes for CASSFRGESHEQYF.

The table lists this clonotype with many counts. The gene calls are TRBV28 and TRBJ1-5; D is unresolved. Trimming removed 8 bases at V and 2 bases at J, with 10 bases between. CDR1 and CDR2 from the germline V gene are MDHEN and SYDVKM. The CDR3 has 13 amino acids. The CDR3: CASFGMGNQPQHF. CDR3 nucleotides: TGTGCCAGCTTCGGAATGGGCAATCAGCCCCAGCATTTT.

This clonotype has a count of ten or more. This chain connects TRBV7-6 to TRBJ2-7, with TRBD1 identical over 9 bases. CDR1 SGHVS and CDR2 FNYEAQ come from the germline V gene. The CDR3 totals 14 residues. The J segment lost 5 bases and the V segment lost 5 bases, leaving 7 bases of the junction unmatched. The DNA for the CDR3 is TGTGCCAGCAGCAGGGACAGGGCAAGAAACGAGCAGTACTTC. This gives the protein CASSRDRARNEQYF.

This clonotype was picked up many times. The DNA for the CDR3 is TGTGCCAGCAGCTTGGGTCACACCTTCTACGAGCAGTACTTC. Its translation: CASSLGHTFYEQYF. The genes are TRBV5-5 and TRBJ2-7, with D unresolved. The CDR3 has 14 amino acids. Germline loops: CDR1 SGHKS, CDR2 YYEKEE (reference sequence). V was shortened by 0 bases and J by 3 bases, with 10 bases between the two germline ends.

This chain uses TRBV7-2 with TRBJ2-7; D possibly corresponds to TRBD2 (6 bases). This CDR3 has 15 amino acids. Germline-derived CDR1 and CDR2 are SGHTA and FQGNSA. V was shortened by 5 bases and J by 0 bases, with 14 bases between the two germline ends. The CDR3 DNA reads TGTGCCAGCAGCACCGGGACTGGGTTCTCCTACGAGCAGTACTTC. This translates into CASSTGTGFSYEQYF. The whole variable domain, remainder taken from reference TRBV7-2 and TRBJ2-7, is GAGVSQSPSNKVTEKGKDVELRCDPISGHTALYWYRQSLGQGLEFLIYFQGNSAPDKSGLPSDRFSAERTGGSVSTLTIQRTQQEDSAVYLCASSTGTGFSYEQYFGPGTRLTVT.

This clonotype was found many times. The J gene is TRBJ1-4, the V gene TRBV6-1, with D perhaps TRBD1 (5 bases). The CDR3 has 15 residues. Trimming cost V 2 bases and J 6 bases, with 13 bases left between them. Looked up from germline, CDR1 is MNHNS and CDR2 is SASEGT. Here the CDR3 reads CASSESRGSDEKLFF. CDR3 nucleotide sequence: TGTGCCAGCAGTGAAAGTAGGGGATCGGATGAAAAACTGTTTTTT.

V and J are TRBV2 and TRBJ1-5, with D possibly being TRBD1 (5 bases). Per the germline V gene, CDR1 is SNHLY and CDR2 is FYNNEI. The CDR3 loop spans 15 amino acids. Trimming took off 5 bases at V and 2 bases at J, with 13 bases between the two ends. CDR3 DNA: TGTGCCAGCAGTCTAAGGGAGGGGCGCAATCAGCCCCAGCATTTT. Translating gives CASSLREGRNQPQHF.

The table lists this clonotype with many counts. V is TRBV28 and J is TRBJ1-2; 9 nucleotides line up with TRBD1. CDR1 MDHEN and CDR2 SYDVKM come from the germline V gene. CDR3 length: 14 residues. V was pared by 9 bases and J by 4 bases, with 9 bases of the junction left unmatched. The CDR3: CASKTGGASYGYTF. The CDR3 coding sequence is TGTGCCAGTAAAACAGGGGGCGCTAGCTATGGCTACACCTTC.

Ten or more counts support this clonotype. V and J are TRBV7-2 and TRBJ1-1, with TRBD1 as a possible D gene (5 bases). The CDR3 runs to 15 residues. Germline V gene sequence: CDR1 SGHTA, CDR2 FQGNSA. V lost 6 bases, J lost 3 bases, and 17 bases lay in between. The DNA for the CDR3 is TGTGCCAGCAGTTGGACACTTTTGTGGGACACTGAAGCTTTCTTT. It encodes CASSWTLLWDTEAFF.

Ten or more counts support this clonotype. The CDR3 coding sequence is TGTGCCAGCAGTTTAAAAGGGTACGAGCAGTACTTC. As protein: CASSLKGYEQYF. V and J are TRBV28 and TRBJ2-7; no clear D gene. The CDR3 is 12 residues long. Deletions cut 2 bases from V and 4 bases from J, with 6 bases between. Per the germline V gene, CDR1 is MDHEN and CDR2 is SYDVKM. The full variable domain, with the rest looked up from reference TRBV28 and TRBJ2-7, is DVKVTQSSRYLVKRTGEKVFLECVQDMDHENMFWYRQDPGLGLRLIYFSYDVKMKEKGDIPEGYSVSREKKERFSLILESASTNQTSMYLCASSLKGYEQYFGPGTRLTVT.

This clonotype was observed many times. The rearrangement uses TRBV28 and TRBJ2-5; 10 nucleotides line up with TRBD2. CDR1 is MDHEN, CDR2 SYDVKM, per germline. V gave up 3 bases and J gave up 10 bases; unmatched junction bases: 11. The CDR3 extends over 15 amino acids. The CDR3 spells CASSFRLAGAGVQYF. In DNA form, the CDR3 reads TGTGCCAGCAGTTTTAGGCTAGCGGGAGCGGGAGTCCAGTACTTC.

A note on this clonotype: Given a much more abundant clone one base away, this may be a read error. This rearrangement joins TRBV7-9 to TRBJ1-2; no clear D. V was shortened by 5 bases and J by 6 bases, with 10 bases between the two germline ends. The CDR3 loop spans 12 amino acids. Germline V gene lookup returns CDR1 SEHNR and CDR2 FQNEAQ (reference sequence). CDR3 bases: TGTGCCAGCAGCACAAGGGTCGATGGCTACACCTTC. This sequence encodes CASSTRVDGYTF.